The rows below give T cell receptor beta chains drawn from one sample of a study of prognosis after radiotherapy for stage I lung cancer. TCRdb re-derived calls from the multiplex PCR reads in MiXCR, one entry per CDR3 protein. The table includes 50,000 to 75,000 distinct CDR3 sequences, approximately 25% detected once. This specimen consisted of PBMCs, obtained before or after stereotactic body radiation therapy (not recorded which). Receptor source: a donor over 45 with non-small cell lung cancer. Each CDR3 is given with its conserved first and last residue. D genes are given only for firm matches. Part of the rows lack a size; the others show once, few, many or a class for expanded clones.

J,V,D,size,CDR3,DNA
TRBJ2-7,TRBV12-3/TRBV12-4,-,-,CASSFLAYEQYF,TGTGCCAGCAGTTTCCTGGCATACGAGCAGTACTTC
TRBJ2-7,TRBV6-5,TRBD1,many,CASSYQTGGSYEQYF,TGTGCCAGCAGTTACCAGACAGGGGGCTCCTACGAGCAGTACTTC
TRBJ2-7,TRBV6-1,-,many,CASSHITEYEQYF,TGTGCCAGCAGCCACATTACAGAATACGAGCAGTACTTC
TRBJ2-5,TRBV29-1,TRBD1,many,CSVGQGARQETQYF,TGCAGCGTTGGGCAGGGGGCGCGGCAAGAGACCCAGTACTTC
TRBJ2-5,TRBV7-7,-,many,CASSLGGHAQETQYF,TGTGCTAGCAGCTTAGGGGGACACGCACAAGAGACCCAGTACTTC
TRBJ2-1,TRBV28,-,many,CASTTAGAGGEQFF,TGTGCCAGCACCACCGCGGGGGCAGGGGGTGAGCAGTTCTTC
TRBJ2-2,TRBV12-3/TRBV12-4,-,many,CASSRDQDTGELFF,TGTGCCAGCAGTCGAGACCAGGACACCGGGGAGCTGTTTTTT
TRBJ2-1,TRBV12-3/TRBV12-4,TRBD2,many,CASSSGGGYEQFF,TGTGCCAGCAGCTCGGGAGGGGGGTATGAGCAGTTCTTC
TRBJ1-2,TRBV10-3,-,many,CAISPDRGYTF,TGTGCCATCAGTCCTGATCGTGGCTACACCTTC
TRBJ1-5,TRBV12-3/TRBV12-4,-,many,CASAGASNQPQHF,TGTGCCAGCGCGGGGGCTAGCAATCAGCCCCAGCATTTT
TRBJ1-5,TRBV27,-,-,CASRGDALGDRPQHF,TGTGCCAGCAGGGGGGACGCTTTAGGGGATCGGCCCCAGCATTTT
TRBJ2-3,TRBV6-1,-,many,CASSRGGTDTQYF,TGTGCCAGCAGCCGGGGAGGCACAGATACGCAGTATTTT
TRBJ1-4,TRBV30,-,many,CAWSEGNNEKLFF,TGTGCCTGGTCTGAGGGTAATAATGAAAAACTGTTTTTT
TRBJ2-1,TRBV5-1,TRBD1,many,CTSIPDRGFLGEQFF,TGCACCAGCATCCCGGACAGGGGGTTTTTAGGTGAGCAGTTCTTC
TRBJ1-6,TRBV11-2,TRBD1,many,CASRSTGLNSPLHF,TGTGCCAGCAGGTCGACAGGGCTTAATTCACCCCTCCACTTT
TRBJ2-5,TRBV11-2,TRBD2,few,CASSPGTSGRETQYF,TGTGCCAGCAGCCCCGGGACTAGCGGGCGGGAAACCCAGTACTTC
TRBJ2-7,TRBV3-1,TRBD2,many,CASSLQGGEQYF,TGTGCCAGCAGCCTTCAGGGAGGGGAGCAGTACTTC
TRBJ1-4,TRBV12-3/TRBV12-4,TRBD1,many,CASTGQDGEKLFF,TGTGCCAGCACCGGACAGGATGGCGAAAAACTGTTTTTT
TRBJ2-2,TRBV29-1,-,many,CSARDGNTGELFF,TGCAGCGCCCGGGACGGGAACACCGGGGAGCTGTTTTTT
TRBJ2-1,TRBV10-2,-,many,CASSEAGYNEQFF,TGCGCCAGCAGTGAGGCAGGTTACAATGAGCAGTTCTTC